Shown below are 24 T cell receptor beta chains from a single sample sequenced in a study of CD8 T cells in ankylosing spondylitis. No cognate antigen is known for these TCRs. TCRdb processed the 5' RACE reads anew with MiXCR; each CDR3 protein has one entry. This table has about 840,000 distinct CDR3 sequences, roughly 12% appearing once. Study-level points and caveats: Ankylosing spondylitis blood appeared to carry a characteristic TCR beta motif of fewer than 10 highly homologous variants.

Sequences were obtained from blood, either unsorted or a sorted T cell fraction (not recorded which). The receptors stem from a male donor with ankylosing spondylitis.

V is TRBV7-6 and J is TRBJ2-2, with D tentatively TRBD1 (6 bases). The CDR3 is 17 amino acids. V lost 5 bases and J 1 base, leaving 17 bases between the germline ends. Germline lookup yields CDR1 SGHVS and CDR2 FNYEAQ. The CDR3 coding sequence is TGTGCCAGCAGCCCTATGTCAGGGGCGGGGAACACCGGGGAGCTGTTTTTT. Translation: CASSPMSGAGNTGELFF.

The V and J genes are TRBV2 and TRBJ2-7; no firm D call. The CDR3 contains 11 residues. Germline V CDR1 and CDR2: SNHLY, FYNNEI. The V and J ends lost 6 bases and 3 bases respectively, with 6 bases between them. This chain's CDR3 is CASRKGYEQYF. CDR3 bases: TGTGCCAGCAGGAAGGGCTACGAGCAGTACTTC. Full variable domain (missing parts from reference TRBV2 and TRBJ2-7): EPEVTQTPSHQVTQMGQEVILRCVPISNHLYFYWYRQILGQKVEFLVSFYNNEISEKSEIFDDQFSVERPDGSNFTLKIRSTKLEDSAMYFCASRKGYEQYFGPGTRLTVT.

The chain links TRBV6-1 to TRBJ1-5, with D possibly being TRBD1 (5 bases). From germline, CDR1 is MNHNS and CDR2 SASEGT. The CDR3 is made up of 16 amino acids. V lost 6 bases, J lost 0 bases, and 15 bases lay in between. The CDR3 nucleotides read TGTGCCAGCAGGGAGACAGCATTTTATAGCAATCAGCCCCAGCATTTT. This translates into CASRETAFYSNQPQHF.

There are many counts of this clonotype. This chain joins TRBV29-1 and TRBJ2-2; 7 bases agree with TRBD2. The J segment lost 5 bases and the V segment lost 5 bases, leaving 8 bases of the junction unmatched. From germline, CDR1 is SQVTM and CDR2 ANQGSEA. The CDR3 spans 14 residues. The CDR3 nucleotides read TGCAGCGTTCAGGCGGGGGTCGCGACCGGGGAGCTGTTTTTT. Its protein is CSVQAGVATGELFF.

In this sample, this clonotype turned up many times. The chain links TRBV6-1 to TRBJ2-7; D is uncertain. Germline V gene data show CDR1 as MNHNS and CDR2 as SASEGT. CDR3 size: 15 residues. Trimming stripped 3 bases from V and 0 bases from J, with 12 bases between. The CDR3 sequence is CASSDPPRTSYEQYF. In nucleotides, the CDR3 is TGTGCCAGCAGTGACCCTCCACGCACCTCCTACGAGCAGTACTTC.

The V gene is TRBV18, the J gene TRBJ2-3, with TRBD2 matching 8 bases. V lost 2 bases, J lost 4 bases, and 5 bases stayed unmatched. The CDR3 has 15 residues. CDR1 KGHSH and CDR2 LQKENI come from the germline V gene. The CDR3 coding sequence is TGTGCCAGCTCACCAAGAAGCGGGAGCTCAGATACGCAGTATTTT. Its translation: CASSPRSGSSDTQYF. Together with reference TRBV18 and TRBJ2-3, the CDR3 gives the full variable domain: NAGVMQNPRHLVRRRGQEARLRCSPMKGHSHVYWYRQLPEEGLKFMVYLQKENIIDESGMPKERFSAEFPKEGPSILRIQQVVRGDSAAYFCASSPRSGSSDTQYFGPGTRLTVL.

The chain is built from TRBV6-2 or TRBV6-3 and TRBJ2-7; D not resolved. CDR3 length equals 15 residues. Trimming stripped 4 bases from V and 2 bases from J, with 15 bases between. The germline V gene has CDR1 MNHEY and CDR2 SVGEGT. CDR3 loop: CASSSQLQLTYEQYF. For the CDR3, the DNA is TGTGCCAGCAGTTCCCAACTACAACTAACCTACGAGCAGTACTTC.

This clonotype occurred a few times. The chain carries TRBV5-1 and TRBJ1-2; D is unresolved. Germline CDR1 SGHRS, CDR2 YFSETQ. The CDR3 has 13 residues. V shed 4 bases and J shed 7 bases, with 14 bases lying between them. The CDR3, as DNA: TGCGCCAGCAGCGCGACGGACGCCTCTGGCTACACCTTC. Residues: CASSATDASGYTF.

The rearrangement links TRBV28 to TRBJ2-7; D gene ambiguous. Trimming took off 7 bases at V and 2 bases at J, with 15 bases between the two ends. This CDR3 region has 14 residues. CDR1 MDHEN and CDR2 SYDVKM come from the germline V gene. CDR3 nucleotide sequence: TGTGCCAGCACCGAAACGGCAGACCCCTACGAGCAGTACTTC. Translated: CASTETADPYEQYF.

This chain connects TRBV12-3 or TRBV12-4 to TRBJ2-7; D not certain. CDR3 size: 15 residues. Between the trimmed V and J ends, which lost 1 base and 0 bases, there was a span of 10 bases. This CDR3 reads CASSLETAGSYEQYF. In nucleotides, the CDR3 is TGTGCCAGCAGTTTAGAGACTGCAGGCTCCTACGAGCAGTACTTC.

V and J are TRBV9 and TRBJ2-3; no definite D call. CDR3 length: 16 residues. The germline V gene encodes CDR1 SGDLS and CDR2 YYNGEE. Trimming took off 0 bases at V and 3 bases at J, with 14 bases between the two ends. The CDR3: CASSVETVSTTDTQYF. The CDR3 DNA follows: TGTGCCAGCAGCGTAGAAACGGTTTCCACAACAGATACGCAGTATTTT.

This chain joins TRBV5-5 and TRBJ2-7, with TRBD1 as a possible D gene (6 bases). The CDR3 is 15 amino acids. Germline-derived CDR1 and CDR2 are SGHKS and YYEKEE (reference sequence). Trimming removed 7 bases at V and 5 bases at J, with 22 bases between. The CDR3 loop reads CASGPGTPPNHEQYF. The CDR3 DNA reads TGTGCCAGCGGCCCCGGGACACCTCCCAACCACGAGCAGTACTTC.

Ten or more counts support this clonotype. The CDR3 protein is CASSLNSGDGDTQYF. DNA for the CDR3: TGTGCCAGCAGCTTAAATAGCGGGGATGGAGATACGCAGTATTTT. This chain connects TRBV7-2 to TRBJ2-3; TRBD2 matches 8 bases. CDR1 and CDR2 (germline): SGHTA, FQGNSA. V dropped 2 bases and J dropped 5; count of bases not matched to a gene: 6. There are 15 residues in the CDR3. Looking up the rest from reference TRBV7-2 and TRBJ2-3 gives the full variable domain: GAGVSQSPSNKVTEKGKDVELRCDPISGHTALYWYRQSLGQGLEFLIYFQGNSAPDKSGLPSDRFSAERTGGSVSTLTIQRTQQEDSAVYLCASSLNSGDGDTQYFGPGTRLTVL.

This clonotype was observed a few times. The CDR3 sequence is CASTIPGTGSWEQYF. CDR3 bases: TGTGCCAGCACCATCCCCGGTACAGGGTCGTGGGAGCAGTACTTC. The chain recombines TRBV7-2 with TRBJ2-7; D is perhaps TRBD1 (6 bases). Germline V gives CDR1 SGHTA, CDR2 FQGNSA. The CDR3 sequence is 15 residues long. Between the trimmed V and J ends, which lost 7 bases and 7 bases, there was a span of 23 bases.

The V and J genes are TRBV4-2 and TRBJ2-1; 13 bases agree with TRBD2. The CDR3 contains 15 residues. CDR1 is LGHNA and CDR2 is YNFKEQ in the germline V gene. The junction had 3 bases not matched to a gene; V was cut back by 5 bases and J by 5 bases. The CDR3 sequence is CASSAGTSGDNEQFF. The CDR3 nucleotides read TGTGCCAGCAGCGCCGGGACTAGCGGGGACAATGAGCAGTTCTTC.

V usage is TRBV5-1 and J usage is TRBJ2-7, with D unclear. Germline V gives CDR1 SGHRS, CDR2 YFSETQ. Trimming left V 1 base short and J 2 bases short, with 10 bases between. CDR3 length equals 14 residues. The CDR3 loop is CASSLILGAYEQYF. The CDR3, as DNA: TGCGCCAGCAGCTTGATCCTCGGCGCCTACGAGCAGTACTTC.

CDR3 residues: CSARRGQDYGGNTIYF. DNA of the CDR3: TGCAGTGCTAGAAGGGGACAGGATTATGGGGGAAACACCATATATTTT. The gene calls are TRBV20-1 and TRBJ1-3; 8 positions match TRBD1. Germline CDR1 reads DFQATT; CDR2 reads SNEGSKA (reference sequence). This CDR3 has 16 residues. V was pared by 2 bases and J by 4 bases, with 10 bases of the junction left unmatched.

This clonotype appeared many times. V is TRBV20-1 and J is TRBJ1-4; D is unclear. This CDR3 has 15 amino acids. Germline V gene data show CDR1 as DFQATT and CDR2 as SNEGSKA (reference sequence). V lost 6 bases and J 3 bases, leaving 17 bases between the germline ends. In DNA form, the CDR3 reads TGCAGTGCCGTGGCCGCGGCGAGCGCTAATGAAAAACTGTTTTTT. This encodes CSAVAAASANEKLFF.

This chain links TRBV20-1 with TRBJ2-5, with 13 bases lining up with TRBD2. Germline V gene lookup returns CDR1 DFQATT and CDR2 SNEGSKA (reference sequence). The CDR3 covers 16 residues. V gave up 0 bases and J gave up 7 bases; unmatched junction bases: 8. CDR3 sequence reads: CSARDRILAGGWTQYF. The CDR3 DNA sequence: TGCAGTGCTAGAGATCGCATACTAGCGGGGGGGTGGACCCAGTACTTC.

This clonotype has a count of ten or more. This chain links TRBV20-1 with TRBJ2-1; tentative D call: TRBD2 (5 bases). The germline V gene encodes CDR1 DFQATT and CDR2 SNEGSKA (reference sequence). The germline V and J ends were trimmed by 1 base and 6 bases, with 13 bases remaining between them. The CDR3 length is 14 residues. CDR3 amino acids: CSARAGFQSNEQFF. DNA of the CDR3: TGCAGTGCTAGAGCGGGGTTCCAAAGCAATGAGCAGTTCTTC.

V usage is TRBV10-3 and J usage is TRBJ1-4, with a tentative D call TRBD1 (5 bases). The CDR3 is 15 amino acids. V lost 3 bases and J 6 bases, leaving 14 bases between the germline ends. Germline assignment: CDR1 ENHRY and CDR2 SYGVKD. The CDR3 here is CAISDIQGTYEKLFF. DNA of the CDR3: TGTGCCATCAGTGATATTCAGGGTACTTATGAAAAACTGTTTTTT.

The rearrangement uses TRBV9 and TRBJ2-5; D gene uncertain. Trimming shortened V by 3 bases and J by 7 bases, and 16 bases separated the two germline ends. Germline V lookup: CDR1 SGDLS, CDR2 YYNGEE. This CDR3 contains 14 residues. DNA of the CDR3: TGTGCCAGCAGCGCCAGTTTGGATAGTGGGACCCAGTACTTC. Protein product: CASSASLDSGTQYF.

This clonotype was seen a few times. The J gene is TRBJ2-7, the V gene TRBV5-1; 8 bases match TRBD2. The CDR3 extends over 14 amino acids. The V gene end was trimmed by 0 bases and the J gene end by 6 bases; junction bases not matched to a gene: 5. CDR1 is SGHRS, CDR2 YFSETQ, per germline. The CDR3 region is CASSLAGGPSEQYF. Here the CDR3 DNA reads TGCGCCAGCAGCTTGGCGGGAGGGCCAAGCGAGCAGTACTTC.

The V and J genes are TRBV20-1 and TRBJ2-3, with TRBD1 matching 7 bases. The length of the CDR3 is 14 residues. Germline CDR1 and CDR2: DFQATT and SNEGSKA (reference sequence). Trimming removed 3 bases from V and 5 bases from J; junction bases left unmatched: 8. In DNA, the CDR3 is TGCAGTGCTAGGACAGGGTGGAAAAGAGATACGCAGTATTTT. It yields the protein CSARTGWKRDTQYF.